The T cell receptor beta chain described here comes from a study of graft-versus-host responses after intestinal transplantation. Profiled with immunoSEQ multiplex PCR; TCRdb holds only in-frame clones, not every one. This sample has around 100,000 clones; roughly 93% occur once, and the top ten carry less than 1.5%. Trimming removed 7 bases from V and 4 bases from J; junction bases left unmatched: 10. Germline values: CDR1 SGHRS, CDR2 YFSETQ. This CDR3 contains 15 residues. Comments on this clone: Antigen specificity is unknown.

This material consisted of unstimulated CD8+ T cells sorted from spleen or lymph node cells, taken before intestinal transplant. This TCR came from a human donor who received an intestinal transplant. The rearrangement links TRBV5-1 to TRBJ2-3; TRBD1 matches 9 bases. The CDR3 sequence: CASLEGTGKADTQYF. DNA of the CDR3: TGCGCCAGCTTGGAGGGGACAGGGAAGGCAGATACGCAGTATTTT.